This T cell receptor (beta chain) was observed in a study of preoperative IRX-2 immunotherapy in early breast cancer (dated by TCRdb to between 2018 and 2021). Interpreted using the paper, the treatment or condition label stands for: preoperative locoregional IRX-2 cytokine immunotherapy. The samples were obtained from a phase Ib study that tested preoperative, locoregional IRX-2 cytokine immunotherapy designed to prime immune responses. Donors were patients with early-stage breast cancer who received IRX-2 before surgery. Library construction relied on the immunoSEQ multiplex PCR assay. As stored in TCRdb, this immuneACCESS dataset retains in-frame rearrangements with V and J assigned. A fraction of the clones does not appear; measured against another copy, unresolved V genes explain less than half of the discrepancy, and the remainder lacks a known reason. The table for this sample lists around 25,000 clones; around 95% of them were counted only once. The ten most abundant clones make up around 15% of the sample.

As regards this clone: Its antigen remains unidentified. Base qualities are not provided; no much larger clone lies one nucleotide away.

The germline V gene gives CDR1 as SGHDN and CDR2 as FVKESK. Its CDR3 holds 16 amino acids, cysteine through phenylalanine. The only DNA kept is the CDR3, 48 bases in frame from the first base. V is cut back by 4 bases and J by 7 bases, with 12 bases in the junction unmatched. Source: tumor tissue, taken after IRX-2 immunotherapy. Rearrangement joined TRBV14 to TRBJ1-2; 10 junctional bases match TRBD1. This TCR came from a human donor with breast cancer. The sequenced DNA is TGTGCCAGCAGCCGAGACGCCGGGACAGGGGATTCTGGCTACACCTTC. This gives the protein CASSRDAGTGDSGYTF.